This paragraph covers one T cell receptor (beta chain) sequence. Its antigen is not yet known. Qualities for individual bases were not recorded, and no much larger clone is one base off. Using the deep immunoSEQ assay, multiplex PCR amplified TCR CDR3 regions from genomic DNA. Extracted genomic DNA from each cell subset was spread evenly across all wells of several immunoSEQ 96-well plates, with each plate serving as a replicate. For sorted subsets, approximately 210 ng genomic DNA, equal to approximately 30,000 T cell genomes, was loaded into each replicate PCR. The purified libraries were quantified using a Qubit 3.0 fluorometer, sized with a Bioanalyzer 2100, and then quantified again using the KAPA Library Quantification kit. A separate single-read 150-cycle Illumina NextSeq 550 flow cell was used to sequence each immunoSEQ 96-well plate. In the source study's methods: Because the immunoSEQ output held only junctional sequences and lacked quality scores, the filtering could not match the filtering applied to full-length reads. To assign V/J genes and CDR3, sequences were annotated against IMGT germline references using PyIR, a Python wrapper for IgBLAST v1.9. Reads were removed for weak V/J assignments (E-value above 1e-6), missing CDR3, stop codons, out-of-frame junctions, or ambiguous translated residues. A V3J clonotype was defined by an identical inferred V gene, J gene, and CDR3 amino acid sequence. To compute the percentage overlap between repertoires, the number of shared unique clonotypes was divided by the size of the smaller repertoire. RTK rarefaction, the Chao1 estimator, and Recon v2.1 estimates of unobserved clonotypes were used to assess repertoire richness. Generation probabilities were computed with OLGA for all TCRbeta clonotypes obtained by the gDNA method from several donors. Imported from immuneACCESS, the table was reduced by TCRdb to in-frame sequences with V and J called. These copies leave out some clones; in studies compared against another copy, an unresolved V gene accounts for under half, and the cause of the remainder is not known. V and J calls and clone size are as listed in that table; D and trimming were resolved from the DNA. A total of hundreds of thousands of clones appear in this sample, around 72% of them only once. Roughly 1.7% of the sample rests with the top ten.

The entry originates in a study of shared clonotypes between healthy human individuals (dated by TCRdb to 2020 to 2021). Background for the entire study: A couple of women and three men aged 18 to 49 years were included in the cohort. For each donor, CD4 naive and CD4 memory were each given three plates, CD8 naive was given two plates, and CD8 memory was given one plate. The study deeply sequenced blood TCR repertoires of about 5 healthy adults to estimate repertoire size and the extent of clonotype sharing between individuals. Different laboratories and diverse techniques were used to prepare libraries and sequence TCR repertoires, to increase sequencing depth and limit assay-specific biases. Leukapheresis yielded between about 0.85 and 9.5 billion PBMCs per donor.

What the study reported, not specific to this receptor: Pairwise subsampling led to the expectation that sequencing depth would affect the degree of clonotype sharing among donors. Incomplete sequencing was indicated by rarefaction of sorted-subset datasets, despite the large sequencing depth. Only blood was sampled, and tissue TCR repertoires likely differ from those in blood. Naive subsets generally had larger estimated clonotype richness than memory subsets. The small number of donors limited the genetic and exposure-history diversity represented. Sharing across a few donors was observed for around 5% of naive CD4, under 4% of naive CD8, over 2% of memory CD4, and around 0.42% of memory CD8 clonotypes. Compared with non-shared clonotypes, clonotypes shared by all four sorted-subset donors had higher generation probabilities.

The donors were healthy, HIV-negative adults who had no recently reported acute infections or vaccinations. All donors were Caucasian adults living in Nashville, Tennessee, USA. CD4+ T cells were enriched by magnetic negative selection; naive cells were then positively selected on CD45RA, and the negative fraction formed the memory subset. After blood collection by leukapheresis, PBMCs were isolated using Ficoll-Histopaque density gradient centrifugation and then cryopreserved in the vapor phase of liquid nitrogen. Analytical flow cytometry was used to check the purity and quantity of each magnetically sorted T cell population. Genomic DNA was isolated from each sorted fraction and quantified by UV absorbance on a Nanodrop 2000c. This clonotype originated in a woman under 40 in good health. The sequencing sample was made of memory CD4+ T cells sorted from blood. The sample's cell subset or site, from its label and the paper: CD45RA-negative fraction.

Read as DNA, the sequence is TGTGCCAGCACCCGGACAGCGAATCAGCCCCAGCATTTT. Translated, this is CASTRTANQPQHF. The sequence links TRBV6-5 to TRBJ1-5, and the D gene may be TRBD1, 6 bases matching. Taken from cysteine to phenylalanine, the CDR3 has 13 residues. Only the CDR3 DNA stays, 39 bases, in frame from base 1. CDR1 and CDR2, per the germline V gene, are MNHEY and SVGAGI. Between the V and J ends, shortened by 7 bases and 4 bases respectively, the junction contains 11 bases.